A single sample gave rise to the 30 T cell receptor beta chains below, sequenced in a study of T cell repertoires in cytomegalovirus infection (dated by TCRdb to the late 2010s). For sequencing, an Illumina HiSeq 1500 was employed. TCRdb trimmed the raw reads at Q25, called clones with MiXCR and kept productive beta chains. Identical CDR3 proteins give one entry, which carries the most common genes and DNA. In this sample the table shows 750,000 to 950,000 distinct CDR3 sequences, roughly 28% of which occur a single time. About an eighth of the sample is in the top ten clones. The label giving this sample's treatment or condition can be read as: in vitro stimulation with specific CMV peptide epitopes to enrich CMV-specific T cells. These receptors lack a known antigen. This material consisted of cultured CD8+ T cells from PBMCs, taken from culture after CMV antigen stimulation. The receptors shown here come from a human donor in good health (CMV status not recorded). Some clones in this sample may be carry-over from other donors' samples.

This clonotype was counted a few times. The V gene is TRBV6-4, the J gene TRBJ2-2, with 7 bases aligning to TRBD1. CDR1 and CDR2 from the germline V gene are MRHNA and SNTAGT. Germline trimming cut 4 bases from V and 3 bases from J; bases unmatched to any gene: 8. The CDR3 spans 16 residues. CDR3 DNA sequence: TGTGCCAGCAGTGGGACTGAAGGGGGCTACACCGGGGAGCTGTTTTTT. It specifies CASSGTEGGYTGELFF.

The V gene is TRBV4-3, the J gene TRBJ1-1; D not resolved. Trimming left V 4 bases short and J 1 base short, with 13 bases between. CDR1 LGHNA and CDR2 YSLEER come from the germline V gene. The CDR3 contains 15 residues. CDR3 sequence (DNA): TGCGCCAGCAGCCCCCAATGGCAAACGAACACTGAAGCTTTCTTT. Its translation: CASSPQWQTNTEAFF.

This clonotype showed up just a few times. V gene TRBV25-1 combines with J gene TRBJ1-2; D is unresolved. CDR3 size: 17 residues. The germline gives CDR1 MGHDK, CDR2 SYGVNS. Trimming cost V 0 bases and J 1 base, with 15 bases left between them. The CDR3 region is CASSEYVASTNNYGYTF. For the CDR3, the DNA is TGTGCCAGCAGTGAATATGTGGCTTCGACCAATAACTATGGCTACACCTTC.

This clonotype was seen repeatedly, ten times or more. The gene calls are TRBV7-9 and TRBJ2-3; TRBD2 matches 9 bases. This CDR3 is 16 amino acids long. CDR1 and CDR2 from the germline V gene are SEHNR and FQNEAQ (reference sequence). J lost 2 bases, V lost 3 bases, and 6 bases had no gene match. The CDR3 nucleotides read TGTGCCAGCAGCTTTCCAGCGGGGGGAAACACAGATACGCAGTATTTT. It codes for CASSFPAGGNTDTQYF.

The chain recombines TRBV6-6 with TRBJ1-1; TRBD1 matches at 9 bases. The CDR3 runs to 18 residues. Germline values: CDR1 MNHNY, CDR2 SVGAGI (reference sequence). V lost 2 bases, J lost 0 bases, and 10 bases stayed unmatched. This CDR3 is CASSYPKTGGGMNTEAFF. DNA for the CDR3: TGTGCCAGCAGTTACCCCAAGACAGGGGGAGGGATGAACACTGAAGCTTTCTTT.

This clonotype appeared a few times. This chain joins TRBV7-3 and TRBJ2-7; possibly TRBD1 for D (6 bases). This CDR3 region has 13 residues. Per the germline V gene, CDR1 is SGHTA and CDR2 is FQGTGA. V dropped 3 bases and J dropped 6 bases, with 12 bases sitting between them. The DNA for the CDR3 is TGTGCCAGCAGCTTCGGCAGGGGAACCGAGCAGTACGTC. Translated, it gives CASSFGRGTEQYV.

The chain couples TRBV2 to TRBJ1-4; D is possibly TRBD1 (5 bases). Trimming stripped 1 base from V and 15 bases from J, with 9 bases between. Germline-derived CDR1 and CDR2 are SNHLY and FYNNEI. This CDR3 has 11 amino acids. This CDR3 is CASSEGQTLFF. The CDR3 bases are TGTGCCAGCAGTGAAGGACAGACATTGTTTTTT.

V is TRBV7-9 and J is TRBJ2-5; D may be TRBD1 or TRBD2 (5 bases each). The CDR3 length is 16 residues. Germline assignment: CDR1 SEHNR and CDR2 FQNEAQ (reference sequence). Trimming pared 4 bases from V and 1 base from J, leaving 16 bases between. The DNA of the CDR3 is TGTGCCAGCAGCTCCGGGGACGGACCGCGCCAAGAGACCCAGTACTTC. This codes for CASSSGDGPRQETQYF.

The chain couples TRBV11-3 to TRBJ1-6; D is unclear. Trimming cost V 5 bases and J 4 bases, with 12 bases left between them. This CDR3 comprises 15 residues. The germline gives CDR1 SGHNT, CDR2 YENEEA. CDR3 region: CASSPIGDYNSPLHF. The CDR3 coding sequence is TGTGCCAGCAGCCCCATCGGGGATTATAATTCACCCCTCCACTTT.

V usage is TRBV6-2 or TRBV6-3 and J usage is TRBJ1-1, with no clear D. V dropped 6 bases and J dropped 1 base, with 15 bases sitting between them. Germline V gene data show CDR1 as MNHEY and CDR2 as SVGEGT. The CDR3 is 15 amino acids. DNA of the CDR3: TGTGCCAGCAGACACTTTATAACAGCGAACACTGAAGCTTTCTTT. It codes for CASRHFITANTEAFF.

The chain recombines TRBV6-6 with TRBJ2-5; D might be TRBD1 or TRBD2, each matching 7 bases. V was pared by 5 bases and J by 4 bases, with 11 bases between. CDR1 MNHNY and CDR2 SVGAGI come from the germline V gene (reference sequence). The length of the CDR3 is 13 residues. In nucleotides, the CDR3 is TGTGCCAGCAGTGGCAGGGGGGGAGAGACCCAGTACTTC. It translates to CASSGRGGETQYF.

The J gene is TRBJ1-2, the V gene TRBV5-4, with TRBD1 matching 9 bases. The CDR3 is 15 residues long. The V segment lost 4 bases and the J segment 4 bases; nucleotides outside the gene matches: 8. Germline-derived CDR1 and CDR2 are SGHNT and YYREEE (reference sequence). The CDR3 region is CASSPTGGAGYGYTF. In nucleotides, the CDR3 is TGTGCCAGCAGCCCTACAGGGGGCGCGGGCTATGGCTACACCTTC.

The chain links TRBV10-1 to TRBJ1-1, with D uncertain. The CDR3 runs to 15 residues. Germline V gene data show CDR1 as WNHNN and CDR2 as SYGVQD (reference sequence). Trimming stripped 3 bases from V and 1 base from J, with 12 bases between. CDR3 amino acids: CASSEFGRSNTEAFF. Written as DNA, the CDR3 is TGCGCCAGCAGTGAATTCGGACGTTCGAACACTGAAGCTTTCTTT.

In this sample, this clonotype turned up a few times. The chain combines TRBV27 with TRBJ1-1; the D gene is possibly TRBD1 (6 bases). Germline V CDR1 and CDR2: MNHEY, SMNVEV (reference sequence). Trimming removed 8 bases at V and 7 bases at J, with 17 bases between. The CDR3 has 13 residues. DNA of the CDR3: TGTGCCAGCTCCAGGGGATCGTGGTATGAAGCTTTCTTT. Amino acid sequence: CASSRGSWYEAFF.

This clonotype was seen a handful of times. This chain uses TRBV7-9 with TRBJ2-1; TRBD2 is a possible D gene (6 bases). In germline, CDR1 is SEHNR, CDR2 FQNEAQ (reference sequence). The CDR3 has 15 residues. V lost 5 bases to trimming and J lost 3 bases, with 14 bases between them. The CDR3 DNA reads as TGTGCCAGCAGCCCCAGGGAGGAGGGCTACAATGAGCAGTTCTTC. Its translation: CASSPREEGYNEQFF.

This clonotype showed up just a few times. The chain has TRBV5-1 and TRBJ2-3, with D perhaps TRBD2 (7 bases). This CDR3 region has 13 residues. V was shortened by 5 bases and J by 4 bases, with 11 bases between the two germline ends. Germline V gives CDR1 SGHRS, CDR2 YFSETQ. The CDR3 bases are TGCGCCAGCAGGGGGGGGCCACCAGATACGCAGTATTTT. It specifies CASRGGPPDTQYF.

This clonotype was seen only a few times. The CDR3 loop reads CAISGTGVNTGELFF. In DNA, the CDR3 is TGTGCCATCAGTGGAACAGGGGTAAACACCGGGGAGCTGTTTTTT. The V call is TRBV10-3, the J call TRBJ2-2; 7 nucleotides line up with TRBD1. V was clipped by 4 bases and J by 2 bases; unmatched bases: 4. Germline lookup yields CDR1 ENHRY and CDR2 SYGVKD. The CDR3 runs 15 residues.

In this sample, this clonotype turned up many times. The rearrangement links TRBV7-2 to TRBJ2-3; D unresolved. The CDR3 consists of 13 residues. Per the germline V gene, CDR1 is SGHTA and CDR2 is FQGNSA. V gave up 4 bases and J gave up 2 bases, with 7 bases separating them. DNA of the CDR3: TGTGCCAGCAGCTCCGGGCCCACAGATACGCAGTATTTT. This translates into CASSSGPTDTQYF.

In this sample, this clonotype turned up many times. V is TRBV7-2 and J is TRBJ2-7, with 9 bases matching TRBD1. This CDR3 contains 14 residues. J lost 3 bases, V lost 5 bases, and 5 bases had no gene match. Germline values: CDR1 SGHTA, CDR2 FQGNSA. CDR3 DNA: TGTGCCAGCAGCCCCGGGACAGGGAGCTACGAGCAGTACGTC. Its translation is CASSPGTGSYEQYV.

The table lists this clonotype with many counts. The chain links TRBV6-2 or TRBV6-3 to TRBJ2-1; 8 bases match TRBD1. The CDR3 runs to 15 residues. The V gene's germline CDR1 is MNHEY and CDR2 SVGEGT. With V trimmed by 6 bases and J by 0 bases, 4 bases remained unmatched. The CDR3 sequence is CASSRTGSSYNEQFF. The CDR3, as DNA: TGTGCCAGCAGCCGGACAGGGAGCTCCTACAATGAGCAGTTCTTC.

The chain uses TRBV7-2 and TRBJ1-1; D is perhaps TRBD1 (5 bases). Germline CDR1 reads SGHTA; CDR2 reads FQGNSA. Deletions cut 7 bases from V and 5 bases from J, with 11 bases between. CDR3 length equals 12 residues. This CDR3 reads CASTGRGTEAFF. CDR3 sequence (DNA): TGTGCCAGCACGGGGAGGGGAACTGAAGCTTTCTTT. The full variable domain, its missing parts supplied by reference TRBV7-2 and TRBJ1-1, is GAGVSQSPSNKVTEKGKDVELRCDPISGHTALYWYRQSLGQGLEFLIYFQGNSAPDKSGLPSDRFSAERTGGSVSTLTIQRTQQEDSAVYLCASTGRGTEAFFGQGTRLTVV.

The rearrangement links TRBV24-1 to TRBJ2-3, with a tentative D call TRBD2 (5 bases). Deletions cut 9 bases from V and 9 bases from J, with 18 bases between. Germline V lookup: CDR1 KGHDR, CDR2 SFDVKD. This CDR3 is built from 13 residues. The CDR3 loop is CATAPRGTVTQYF. CDR3 sequence (DNA): TGTGCCACCGCCCCCCGGGGAACGGTGACGCAGTATTTT.

The chain is built from TRBV6-2 or TRBV6-3 and TRBJ1-3; D might be TRBD1 (5 bases). Germline V gene lookup returns CDR1 MNHEY and CDR2 SVGEGT. The CDR3 length is 14 residues. V lost 2 bases, J lost 3 bases, and 8 bases lay in between. CDR3 bases: TGTGCCAGCAGTTACCAGGGCCTTGGAAACACCATATATTTT. Amino acid sequence: CASSYQGLGNTIYF.

The chain couples TRBV9 to TRBJ1-1, with D possibly being TRBD1 (6 bases). This CDR3 is 13 amino acids long. Germline V gene data show CDR1 as SGDLS and CDR2 as YYNGEE. V was pared by 3 bases and J by 5 bases, with 11 bases between. CDR3: CASSGRQVTEAFF. In DNA, the CDR3 is TGTGCCAGCAGCGGACGACAGGTAACTGAAGCTTTCTTT. The whole variable domain, filled in from reference TRBV9 and TRBJ1-1, reads DSGVTQTPKHLITATGQRVTLRCSPRSGDLSVYWYQQSLDQGLQFLIQYYNGEERAKGNILERFSAQQFPDLHSELNLSSLELGDSALYFCASSGRQVTEAFFGQGTRLTVV.

This clonotype occurred many times. The chain employs TRBV6-6 and TRBJ2-3; the match to TRBD2 covers 9 bases. Per germline, CDR1 MNHNY and CDR2 SVGAGI (reference sequence). Trimming cost V 8 bases and J 5 bases; bases outside gene matches: 14. This CDR3 spans 16 amino acids. CDR3 loop: CASADVPRTSEDTQYF. The CDR3, as DNA: TGTGCCAGCGCTGACGTCCCGAGGACTAGCGAAGATACGCAGTATTTT.

This clonotype has just a few counts. J is TRBJ2-1 and V is TRBV27; no clear D gene. V was cut by 3 bases and J by 2 bases, with 8 bases left in between. This CDR3 contains 14 residues. The germline gives CDR1 MNHEY, CDR2 SMNVEV (reference sequence). This CDR3 reads CASSFGLTYNEQFF. CDR3 nucleotides: TGTGCCAGCAGTTTCGGGCTAACCTACAATGAGCAGTTCTTC.

The chain employs TRBV27 and TRBJ2-1; tentative D call: TRBD2 (6 bases). The CDR3 sequence is 16 residues long. V was cut by 5 bases and J by 4 bases, with 18 bases left in between. CDR1 and CDR2 from the germline V gene are MNHEY and SMNVEV (reference sequence). CDR3 bases: TGTGCCAGCAGTATCCGTTGGGGGGTGGTGTACAATGAGCAGTTCTTC. Its translation: CASSIRWGVVYNEQFF.

This clonotype was seen more than once but under ten times. The V gene is TRBV28, the J gene TRBJ2-1; 8 bases fit TRBD1. The germline CDR1 and CDR2 sequences are MDHEN and SYDVKM. The J segment lost 2 bases and the V segment lost 6 bases, leaving 12 bases of the junction unmatched. The CDR3 totals 17 residues. The CDR3: CASSPFGQGLPYNEQFF. The DNA for the CDR3 is TGTGCCAGCAGCCCCTTCGGACAGGGTTTACCCTACAATGAGCAGTTCTTC.

This clonotype has only a few counts. The V and J genes are TRBV2 and TRBJ2-1, with 7 bases aligning to TRBD1. The V and J ends lost 1 base and 5 bases, in that order; junction bases with no gene match: 8. Germline V gene lookup returns CDR1 SNHLY and CDR2 FYNNEI. The CDR3 loop spans 16 amino acids. CDR3 protein: CASSEVWQGVDNEQFF. CDR3 coding DNA: TGTGCCAGCAGTGAAGTCTGGCAGGGGGTTGACAATGAGCAGTTCTTC.

As for this clonotype: This clone may be a read error of a much larger clone one base away. The rearrangement links TRBV7-2 to TRBJ2-2; tentatively, D is TRBD1 (5 bases). This CDR3 has 13 residues. The germline gives CDR1 SGHTA, CDR2 FQGNSA. CDR3 sequence: CVSSQTVKGELFF. CDR3 bases: TGTGTCAGCAGCCAGACAGTTAAGGGGGAGCTGTTTTTT. Using reference TRBV7-2 and TRBJ2-2 for the parts outside the CDR3, the full variable domain is GAGVSQSPSNKVTEKGKDVELRCDPISGHTALYWYRQSLGQGLEFLIYFQGNSAPDKSGLPSDRFSAERTGGSVSTLTIQRTQQEDSAVYLCVSSQTVKGELFFGEGSRLTVL.